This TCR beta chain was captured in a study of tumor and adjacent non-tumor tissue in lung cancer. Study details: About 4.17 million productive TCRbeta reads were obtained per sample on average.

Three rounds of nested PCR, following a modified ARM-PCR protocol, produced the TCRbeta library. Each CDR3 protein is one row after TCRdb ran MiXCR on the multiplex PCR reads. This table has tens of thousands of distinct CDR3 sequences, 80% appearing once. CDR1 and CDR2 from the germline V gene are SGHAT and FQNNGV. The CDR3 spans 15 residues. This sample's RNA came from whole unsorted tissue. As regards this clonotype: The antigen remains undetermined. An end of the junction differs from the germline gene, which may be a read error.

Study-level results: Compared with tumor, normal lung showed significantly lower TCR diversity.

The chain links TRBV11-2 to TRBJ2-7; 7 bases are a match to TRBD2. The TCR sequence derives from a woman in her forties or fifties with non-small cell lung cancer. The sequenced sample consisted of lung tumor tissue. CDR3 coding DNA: TGTGCCAGAAGCCCATGGGCTAGCGGTTTCTACGAGCAATACTTC. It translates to CARSPWASGFYEQYF. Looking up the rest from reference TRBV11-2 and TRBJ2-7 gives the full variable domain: EAGVAQSPRYKIIEKRQSVAFWCNPISGHATLYWYQQILGQGPKLLIQFQNNGVVDDSQLPKDRFSAERLKGVDSTLKIQPAKLEDSAVYLCARSPWASGFYEQYFGPGTRLTVT.